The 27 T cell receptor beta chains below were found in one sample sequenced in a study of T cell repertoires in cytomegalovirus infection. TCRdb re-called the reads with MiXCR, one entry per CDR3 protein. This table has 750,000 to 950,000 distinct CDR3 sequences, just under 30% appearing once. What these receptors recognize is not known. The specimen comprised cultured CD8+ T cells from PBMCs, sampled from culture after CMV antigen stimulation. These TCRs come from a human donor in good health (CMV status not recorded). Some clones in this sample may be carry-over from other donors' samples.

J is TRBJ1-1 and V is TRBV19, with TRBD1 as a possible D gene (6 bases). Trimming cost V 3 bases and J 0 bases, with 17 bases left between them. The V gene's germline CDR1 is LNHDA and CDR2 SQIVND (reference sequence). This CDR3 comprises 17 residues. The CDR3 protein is CASSISGTLFMNTEAFF. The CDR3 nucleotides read TGTGCCAGTAGTATTTCGGGGACACTATTCATGAACACTGAAGCTTTCTTT.

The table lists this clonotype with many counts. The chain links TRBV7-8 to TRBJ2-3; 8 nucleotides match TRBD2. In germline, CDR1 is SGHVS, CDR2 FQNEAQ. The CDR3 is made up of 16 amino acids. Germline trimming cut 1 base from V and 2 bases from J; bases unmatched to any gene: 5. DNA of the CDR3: TGTGCCAGCAGCTTAGGGGCACTAGCGGTCACAGATACGCAGTATTTT. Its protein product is CASSLGALAVTDTQYF. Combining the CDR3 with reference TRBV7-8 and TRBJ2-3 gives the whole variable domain GAGVSQSPRYKVAKRGQDVALRCDPISGHVSLFWYQQALGQGPEFLTYFQNEAQLDKSGLPSDRFFAERPEGSVSTLKIQRTQQEDSAVYLCASSLGALAVTDTQYFGPGTRLTVL.

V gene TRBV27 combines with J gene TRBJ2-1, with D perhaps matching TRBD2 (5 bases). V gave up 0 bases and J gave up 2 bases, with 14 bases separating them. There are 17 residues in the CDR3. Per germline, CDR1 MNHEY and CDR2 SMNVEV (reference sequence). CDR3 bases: TGTGCCAGCAGTTTATCTTGGGGAGTTGCGGCCTACAATGAGCAGTTCTTC. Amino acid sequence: CASSLSWGVAAYNEQFF.

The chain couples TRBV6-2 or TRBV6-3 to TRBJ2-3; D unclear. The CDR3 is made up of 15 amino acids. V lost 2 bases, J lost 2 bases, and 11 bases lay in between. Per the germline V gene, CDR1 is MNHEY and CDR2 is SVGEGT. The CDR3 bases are TGTGCCAGCAGTTACGCAACCGATTACACAGATACGCAGTATTTT. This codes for CASSYATDYTDTQYF.

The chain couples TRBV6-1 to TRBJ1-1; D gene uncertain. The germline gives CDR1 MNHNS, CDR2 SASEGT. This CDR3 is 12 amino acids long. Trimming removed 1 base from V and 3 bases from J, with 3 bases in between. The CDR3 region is CASSEVDTEAFF. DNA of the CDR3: TGTGCCAGCAGTGAAGTGGACACTGAAGCTTTCTTT.

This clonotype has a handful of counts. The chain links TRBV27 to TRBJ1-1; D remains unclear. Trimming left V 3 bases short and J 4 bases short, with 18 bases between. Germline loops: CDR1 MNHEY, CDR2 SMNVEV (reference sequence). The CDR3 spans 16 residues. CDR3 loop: CASSFRNGGVGTEAFF. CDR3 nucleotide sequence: TGTGCCAGCAGTTTTCGGAACGGTGGGGTCGGCACTGAAGCTTTCTTT.

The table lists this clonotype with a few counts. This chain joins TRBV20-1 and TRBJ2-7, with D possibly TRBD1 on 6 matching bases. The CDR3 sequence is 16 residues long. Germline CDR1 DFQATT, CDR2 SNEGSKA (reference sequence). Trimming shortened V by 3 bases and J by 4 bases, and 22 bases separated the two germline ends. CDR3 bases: TGCAGTGCTAGGTTGGGGGTAGGACAGACACCGTACGAGCAGTACTTC. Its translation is CSARLGVGQTPYEQYF.

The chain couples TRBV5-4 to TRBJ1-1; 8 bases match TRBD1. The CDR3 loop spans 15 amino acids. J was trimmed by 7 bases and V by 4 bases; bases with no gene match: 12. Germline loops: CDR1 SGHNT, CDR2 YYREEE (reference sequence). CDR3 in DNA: TGTGCCAGCAGCGCGGATTCAGGACAGGGTGGTGAAGCTTTCTTT. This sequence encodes CASSADSGQGGEAFF. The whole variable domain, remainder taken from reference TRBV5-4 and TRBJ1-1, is ETGVTQSPTHLIKTRGQQVTLRCSSQSGHNTVSWYQQALGQGPQFIFQYYREEENGRGNFPPRFSGLQFPNYSSELNVNALELDDSALYLCASSADSGQGGEAFFGQGTRLTVV.

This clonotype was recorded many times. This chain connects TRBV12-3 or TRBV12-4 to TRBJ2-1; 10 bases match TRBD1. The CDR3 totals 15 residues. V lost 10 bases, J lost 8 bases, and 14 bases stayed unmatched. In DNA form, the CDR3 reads TGTGCCATCAGCCGGTGGCGACAGGGGGCGCATGAGCAGTTCTTC. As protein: CAISRWRQGAHEQFF.

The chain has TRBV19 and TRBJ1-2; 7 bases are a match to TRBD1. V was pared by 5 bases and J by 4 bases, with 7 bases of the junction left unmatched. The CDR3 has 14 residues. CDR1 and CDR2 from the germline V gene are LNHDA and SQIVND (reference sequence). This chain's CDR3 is CASSPNRGSYGYTF. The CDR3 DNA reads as TGTGCCAGTAGTCCCAACAGGGGAAGCTATGGCTACACCTTC.

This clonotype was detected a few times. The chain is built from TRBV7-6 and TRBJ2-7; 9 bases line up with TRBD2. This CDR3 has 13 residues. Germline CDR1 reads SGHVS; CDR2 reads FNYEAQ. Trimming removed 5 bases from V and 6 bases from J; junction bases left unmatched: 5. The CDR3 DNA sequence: TGTGCCAGCAGCCCCAGCGGGGGGCCCGAGCAGTACTTC. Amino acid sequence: CASSPSGGPEQYF.

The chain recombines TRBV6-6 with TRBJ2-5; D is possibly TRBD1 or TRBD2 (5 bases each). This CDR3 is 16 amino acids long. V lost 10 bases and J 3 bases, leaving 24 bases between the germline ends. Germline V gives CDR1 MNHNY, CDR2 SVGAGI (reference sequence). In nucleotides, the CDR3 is TGTGCCACCCCTCCCCTGGTAACGGGGCATAAAGAGACCCAGTACTTC. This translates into CATPPLVTGHKETQYF.

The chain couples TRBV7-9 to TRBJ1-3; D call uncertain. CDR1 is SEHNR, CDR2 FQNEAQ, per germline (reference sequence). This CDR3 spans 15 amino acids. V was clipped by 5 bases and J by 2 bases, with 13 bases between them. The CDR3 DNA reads TGTGCCAGCAGCCCCAAAAACGGACCTGGAAACACCATATATTTT. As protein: CASSPKNGPGNTIYF.

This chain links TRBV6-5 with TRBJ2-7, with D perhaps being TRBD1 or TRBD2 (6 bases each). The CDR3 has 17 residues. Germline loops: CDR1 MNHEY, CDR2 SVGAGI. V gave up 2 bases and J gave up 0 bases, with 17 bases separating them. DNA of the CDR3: TGTGCCAGCAGTTACACAGGGACTTTTTCGCCCTCCTACGAGCAGTACTTC. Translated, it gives CASSYTGTFSPSYEQYF.

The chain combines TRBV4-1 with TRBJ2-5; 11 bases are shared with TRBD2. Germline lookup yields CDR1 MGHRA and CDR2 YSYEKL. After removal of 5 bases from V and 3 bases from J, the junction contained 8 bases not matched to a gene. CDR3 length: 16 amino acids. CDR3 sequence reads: CASSTLAGGPEETQYF. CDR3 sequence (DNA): TGCGCCAGCAGCACCCTAGCGGGGGGCCCCGAAGAGACCCAGTACTTC.

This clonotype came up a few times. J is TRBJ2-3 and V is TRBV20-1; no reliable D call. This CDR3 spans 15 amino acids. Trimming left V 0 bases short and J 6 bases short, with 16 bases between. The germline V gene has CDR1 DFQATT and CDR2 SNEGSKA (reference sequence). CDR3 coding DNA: TGCAGTGCTAGAGATTCCCCAATCCCCGGGGATACGCAGTATTTT. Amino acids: CSARDSPIPGDTQYF.

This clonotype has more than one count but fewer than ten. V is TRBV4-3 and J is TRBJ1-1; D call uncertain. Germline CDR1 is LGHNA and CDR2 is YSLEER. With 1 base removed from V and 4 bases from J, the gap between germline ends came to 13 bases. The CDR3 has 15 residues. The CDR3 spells CASSQGIRSGTEAFF. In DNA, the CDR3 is TGCGCCAGCAGCCAAGGGATCCGTTCGGGCACTGAAGCTTTCTTT.

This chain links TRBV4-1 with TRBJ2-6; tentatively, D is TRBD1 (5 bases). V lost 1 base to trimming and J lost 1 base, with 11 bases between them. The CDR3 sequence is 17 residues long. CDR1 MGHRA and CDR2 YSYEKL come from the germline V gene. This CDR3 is CASSQVAGISGANVLTF. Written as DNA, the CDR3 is TGCGCCAGCAGCCAAGTGGCAGGGATTTCTGGGGCCAACGTCCTGACTTTC.

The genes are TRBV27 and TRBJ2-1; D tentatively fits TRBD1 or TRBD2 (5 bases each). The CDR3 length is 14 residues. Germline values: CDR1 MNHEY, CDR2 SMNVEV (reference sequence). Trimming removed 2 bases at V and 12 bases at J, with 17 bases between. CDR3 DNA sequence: TGTGCCAGCAGTTTAGAGCCATGGGACGGTGGGCAGTTCTTC. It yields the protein CASSLEPWDGGQFF.

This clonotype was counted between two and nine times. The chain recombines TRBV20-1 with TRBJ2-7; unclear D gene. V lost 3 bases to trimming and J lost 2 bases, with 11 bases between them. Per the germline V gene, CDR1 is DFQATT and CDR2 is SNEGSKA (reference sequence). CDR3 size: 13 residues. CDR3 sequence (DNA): TGCAGTGCTAGTCTCGGGCCAACCTACGAGCAGTACGTC. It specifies CSASLGPTYEQYV.

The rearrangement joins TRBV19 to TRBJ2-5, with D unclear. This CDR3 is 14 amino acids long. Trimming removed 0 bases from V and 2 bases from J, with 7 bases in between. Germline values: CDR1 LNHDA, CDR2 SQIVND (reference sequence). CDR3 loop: CASSIDYSQETQYF. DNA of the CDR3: TGTGCCAGTAGTATAGATTACAGTCAAGAGACCCAGTACTTC.

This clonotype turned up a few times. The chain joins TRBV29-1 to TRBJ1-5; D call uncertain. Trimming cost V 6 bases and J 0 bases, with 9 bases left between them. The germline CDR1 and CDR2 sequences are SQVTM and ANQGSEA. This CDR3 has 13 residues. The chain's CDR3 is CSVLINSNQPQHF. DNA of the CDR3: TGCAGCGTACTAATTAATAGCAATCAGCCCCAGCATTTT.

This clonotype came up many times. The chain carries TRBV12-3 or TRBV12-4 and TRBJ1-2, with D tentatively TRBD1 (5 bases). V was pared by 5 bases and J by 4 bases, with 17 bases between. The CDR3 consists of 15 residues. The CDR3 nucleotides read TGTGCCAGCAGTCCAACCGGGACTTCTTTCTATGGCTACACCTTC. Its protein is CASSPTGTSFYGYTF.

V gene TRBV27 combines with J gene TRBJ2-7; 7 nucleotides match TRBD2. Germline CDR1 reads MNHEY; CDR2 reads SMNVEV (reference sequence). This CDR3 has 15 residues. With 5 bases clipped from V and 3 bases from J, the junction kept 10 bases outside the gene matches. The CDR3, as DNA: TGTGCCAGCAGTCCTCCGGCGGGGGAAGGCTACGAGCAGTACTTC. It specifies CASSPPAGEGYEQYF.

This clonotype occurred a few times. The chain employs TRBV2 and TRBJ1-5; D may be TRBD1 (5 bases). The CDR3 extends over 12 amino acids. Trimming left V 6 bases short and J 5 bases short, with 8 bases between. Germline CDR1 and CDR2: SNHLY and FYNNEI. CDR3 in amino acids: CASRAGHQPQHF. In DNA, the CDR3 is TGTGCCAGCAGGGCAGGGCATCAGCCCCAGCATTTT.

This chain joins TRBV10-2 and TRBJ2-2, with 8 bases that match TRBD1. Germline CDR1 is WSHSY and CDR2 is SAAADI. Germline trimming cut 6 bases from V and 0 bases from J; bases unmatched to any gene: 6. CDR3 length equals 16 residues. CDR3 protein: CASRQGARANTGELFF. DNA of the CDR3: TGCGCCAGCAGGCAGGGGGCCCGGGCGAACACCGGGGAGCTGTTTTTT.

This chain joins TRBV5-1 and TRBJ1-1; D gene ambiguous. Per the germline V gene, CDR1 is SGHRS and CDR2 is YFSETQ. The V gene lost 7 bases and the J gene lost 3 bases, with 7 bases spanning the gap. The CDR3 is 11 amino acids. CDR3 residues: CASWGDTEAFF. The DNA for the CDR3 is TGCGCCAGCTGGGGAGACACTGAAGCTTTCTTT.